One and the same sample provided the 28 T cell receptor beta chains below, sequenced in a study of cytomegalovirus exposure and HLA in healthy donors. The PCR ran on 60 Vbeta and 13 Jbeta primers. Generated by immunoSEQ multiplex PCR, the TCRdb table keeps only in-frame clones and is missing some. This table has some 80,000 clones, approximately 79% appearing once. Sequences were obtained from PBMCs. The receptors were gathered from a human donor in good health.

This clone came up a few times. The gene calls are TRBV14 and TRBJ1-1, with TRBD1 as a possible D gene (5 bases). The length of the CDR3 is 16 residues. V lost 4 bases to trimming and J lost 5 bases, with 20 bases between them. The V gene's germline CDR1 is SGHDN and CDR2 FVKESK. The DNA for the CDR3 is TGTGCCAGCAGCCCCGGGGGGGTCGGGAGTATAACTGAAGCTTTCTTT. Translating it yields CASSPGGVGSITEAFF.

The chain is built from TRBV2 and TRBJ1-2; 7 nucleotides match TRBD1. Germline CDR1 and CDR2: SNHLY and FYNNEI. The CDR3 totals 12 residues. V lost 7 bases to trimming and J lost 10 bases; unmatched junction nucleotides: 9. CDR3 DNA sequence: TGTGCCAGCACCATGGCAACAGGGGCCTACACCTTC. Residues: CASTMATGAYTF.

V usage is TRBV5-1 and J usage is TRBJ2-5, with 9 bases lining up with TRBD1. Germline CDR1 reads SGHRS; CDR2 reads YFSETQ. This CDR3 has 20 residues. Germline trimming cut 2 bases from V and 4 bases from J; bases unmatched to any gene: 21. The CDR3 loop reads CASSFGGGTTGGIRRETQYF. The CDR3 nucleotides are TGCGCCAGCAGCTTTGGAGGTGGGACGACAGGGGGGATTCGTCGAGAGACCCAGTACTTC. The full variable domain, completed using reference TRBV5-1 and TRBJ2-5, is KAGVTQTPRYLIKTRGQQVTLSCSPISGHRSVSWYQQTPGQGLQFLFEYFSETQRNKGNFPGRFSGRQFSNSRSEMNVSTLELGDSALYLCASSFGGGTTGGIRRETQYFGPGTRLLVL.

This clone occurred a few times. The chain recombines TRBV7-8 with TRBJ2-7; D is possibly TRBD1 (5 bases). Trimming shortened V by 8 bases and J by 4 bases, and 18 bases separated the two germline ends. The germline CDR1 and CDR2 sequences are SGHVS and FQNEAQ. CDR3 length equals 14 residues. In DNA form, the CDR3 reads TGTGCCAGCCGGACGTCAGGGAATTCGTACGAGCAGTACTTC. As protein: CASRTSGNSYEQYF.

The chain joins TRBV5-1 to TRBJ1-2, with a possible D match to TRBD1 (6 bases). Trimming stripped 5 bases from V and 2 bases from J, with 10 bases between. The CDR3 extends over 13 amino acids. The germline gives CDR1 SGHRS, CDR2 YFSETQ. As DNA, the CDR3 is TGCGCCAGCAGGGCAGGGGAGAACTATGGCTACACCTTC. Protein product: CASRAGENYGYTF.

The chain uses TRBV5-5 and TRBJ1-1, with a possible D match to TRBD1 (5 bases). The CDR3 consists of 15 residues. V gave up 1 base and J gave up 2 bases, with 12 bases separating them. Per the germline V gene, CDR1 is SGHKS and CDR2 is YYEKEE (reference sequence). The CDR3 reads CASSLSLQANTEAFF. The CDR3 bases are TGTGCCAGCAGCTTGTCCCTACAGGCAAACACTGAAGCTTTCTTT.

This clone has more than one count but fewer than ten. CDR3 amino acids: CASSETGGHEQYF. DNA for the CDR3: TGTGCCAGCAGTGAGACAGGTGGGCACGAGCAGTACTTC. The chain recombines TRBV2 with TRBJ2-7; a weak D match, TRBD1 (6 bases). CDR1 and CDR2 from the germline V gene are SNHLY and FYNNEI. Trimming stripped 3 bases from V and 5 bases from J, with 11 bases between. The CDR3 length is 13 residues.

The J gene is TRBJ1-2, the V gene TRBV19; 8 bases map to TRBD1. This CDR3 is built from 13 residues. V was clipped by 4 bases and J by 7 bases; unmatched bases: 5. CDR1 is LNHDA, CDR2 SQIVND, per germline (reference sequence). The CDR3 protein is CASSKDRDVGYTF. The CDR3 DNA reads as TGTGCCAGTAGTAAGGACAGGGATGTTGGCTACACCTTC.

The V gene is TRBV5-4, the J gene TRBJ2-7; the D gene is possibly TRBD2 (6 bases). The length of the CDR3 is 16 residues. CDR1 is SGHNT and CDR2 is YYREEE in the germline V gene (reference sequence). The V gene lost 4 bases and the J gene lost 1 base, with 18 bases spanning the gap. The CDR3 DNA sequence: TGTGCCAGCAGCGGTCTAGCAGGAGGGATTTCCTACGAGCAGTACTTC. This sequence encodes CASSGLAGGISYEQYF. The variable domain in full, with the rest retrieved from reference TRBV5-4 and TRBJ2-7, is ETGVTQSPTHLIKTRGQQVTLRCSSQSGHNTVSWYQQALGQGPQFIFQYYREEENGRGNFPPRFSGLQFPNYSSELNVNALELDDSALYLCASSGLAGGISYEQYFGPGTRLTVT.

This rearrangement joins TRBV9 to TRBJ1-6; 7 bases line up with TRBD1. CDR3 size: 15 residues. Losses at the gene ends were 3 bases for V and 9 bases for J; bases not matched to a gene: 9. The V gene's germline CDR1 is SGDLS and CDR2 YYNGEE. CDR3 residues: CASSAGQFQGSPLHF. The CDR3 nucleotides read TGTGCCAGCAGCGCGGGACAGTTCCAGGGTTCACCCCTCCACTTT.

This chain uses TRBV18 with TRBJ2-1, with TRBD2 as a possible D gene (5 bases). Germline V gene data show CDR1 as KGHSH and CDR2 as LQKENI. With 4 bases removed from V and 8 bases from J, the gap between germline ends came to 15 bases. The CDR3 extends over 14 amino acids. CDR3 amino acids: CASSHDGELDEQFF. CDR3 DNA sequence: TGTGCCAGCTCACACGATGGGGAGCTGGATGAGCAGTTCTTC.

The chain uses TRBV6-1 and TRBJ2-7, with 11 bases aligning to TRBD2. The CDR3 contains 15 residues. Per the germline V gene, CDR1 is MNHNS and CDR2 is SASEGT. Losses at the gene ends were 11 bases for V and 3 bases for J; bases not matched to a gene: 12. CDR3 nucleotide sequence: TGTGCCTGCGAGTCGGGACTAGCGGTTTTCTACGAGCAGTACTTC. Its protein product is CACESGLAVFYEQYF.

The V and J genes are TRBV10-3 and TRBJ1-1; no definite D call. The CDR3 has 13 amino acids. CDR1 and CDR2 (germline): ENHRY, SYGVKD. The V end lost 6 bases, the J end lost 1 base, and 9 bases lay between the germline ends. CDR3 DNA sequence: TGTGCCATCAGCTTCTATGGGAACACTGAAGCTTTCTTT. Its translation: CAISFYGNTEAFF.

The gene calls are TRBV5-1 and TRBJ1-6; 8 bases are shared with TRBD1. With 5 bases clipped from V and 10 bases from J, the junction kept 11 bases outside the gene matches. The CDR3 spans 15 residues. CDR1 and CDR2 from the germline V gene are SGHRS and YFSETQ. The CDR3 DNA reads as TGCGCCAGCAGAGCCCAAGACAGGGGCTTGTCACCCCTCCACTTT. Protein product: CASRAQDRGLSPLHF.

The chain uses TRBV18 and TRBJ2-1, with 7 bases that match TRBD1. Germline CDR1 is KGHSH and CDR2 is LQKENI. The CDR3 has 14 residues. V shed 2 bases, J shed 7 bases, and the junction held 5 bases outside the gene matches. The CDR3 DNA reads as TGTGCCAGCTCACCAGAACAGGGGCGAAATGAGCAGTTCTTC. It codes for CASSPEQGRNEQFF.

The rearrangement joins TRBV14 to TRBJ2-1, with TRBD2 identical over 10 bases. The CDR3 has 17 residues. V dropped 3 bases and J dropped 8; count of bases not matched to a gene: 13. Germline assignment: CDR1 SGHDN and CDR2 FVKESK. CDR3 region: CASSHKRLAGIGDEQFF. CDR3 in DNA: TGTGCCAGCAGCCACAAGAGACTAGCGGGTATTGGCGATGAGCAGTTCTTC.

The chain uses TRBV29-1 and TRBJ1-3, with TRBD1 matching over 7 bases. With 6 bases clipped from V and 3 bases from J, the junction kept 5 bases outside the gene matches. CDR3 length equals 13 residues. CDR1 is SQVTM, CDR2 ANQGSEA, per germline. Written as DNA, the CDR3 is TGCAGCGTCGAGGACAGGAATGGAAACACCATATATTTT. This gives the protein CSVEDRNGNTIYF.

The CDR3 protein is CASSYPGQSGTYEQYF. CDR3 bases: TGTGCCAGCAGTTACCCTGGACAGTCGGGCACCTACGAGCAGTACTTC. The chain uses TRBV6-5 and TRBJ2-7, with a weak D call TRBD1 (6 bases). Germline values: CDR1 MNHEY, CDR2 SVGAGI. This CDR3 comprises 16 residues. The V gene lost 2 bases and the J gene lost 2 bases, with 16 bases spanning the gap.

This sequence joins TRBV4-1 and TRBJ1-1; D remains ambiguous. Trimming removed 0 bases at V and 7 bases at J, with 9 bases between. The CDR3 loop spans 13 amino acids. Germline CDR1 MGHRA, CDR2 YSYEKL. The CDR3 sequence is CASSQDPTCEAFF. CDR3 sequence (DNA): TGCGCCAGCAGCCAAGATCCGACATGTGAAGCTTTCTTT.

CDR3 DNA: TGTGCCAGCAGTGAAGACAGGGTGGACACCGGGGAGCTGTTTTTT. This translates into CASSEDRVDTGELFF. The rearrangement uses TRBV2 and TRBJ2-2; D is possibly TRBD1 (6 bases). Trimming removed 1 base at V and 3 bases at J, with 9 bases between. The CDR3 runs to 15 residues. Germline V gene data show CDR1 as SNHLY and CDR2 as FYNNEI.

This chain uses TRBV12-2 with TRBJ1-1. TRBV12-2 is marked as a pseudogene. CDR3 length: 14 amino acids. CDR3 sequence (DNA): TGTGCAAGTCGCGGGGCTCGGGGGGCTCAAGGGGCTTTCTTT. Translation: CASRGARGAQGAFF.

For the CDR3, the DNA is TGCGCCAGCAGCCGCACAGAGAACACTGAAGCTTTCTTT. Protein product: CASSRTENTEAFF. J is TRBJ1-1 and V is TRBV4-1; D remains unclear. This CDR3 region has 13 residues. The germline V and J ends were trimmed by 4 bases and 1 base, with 7 bases remaining between them. Germline V gives CDR1 MGHRA, CDR2 YSYEKL.

This chain joins TRBV2 and TRBJ1-1; 7 positions agree with TRBD1. The CDR3 is made up of 15 amino acids. With V trimmed by 6 bases and J by 2 bases, 9 bases remained unmatched. Germline V gives CDR1 SNHLY, CDR2 FYNNEI. The CDR3 region has the DNA TGTGCCAGCAGCGAACAGGGGCCTAAAAACACTGAAGCTTTCTTT. Translation: CASSEQGPKNTEAFF.

The rearrangement links TRBV27 to TRBJ1-1; no reliable D call. The germline gives CDR1 MNHEY, CDR2 SMNVEV (reference sequence). The germline V and J ends were trimmed by 5 bases and 0 bases, with 13 bases remaining between them. The CDR3 runs 15 residues. This CDR3 reads CASSPTRVLNTEAFF. The CDR3 coding sequence is TGTGCCAGCAGTCCAACCCGGGTCTTGAACACTGAAGCTTTCTTT.

Worth noting for this clone: The germline gene is not matched at one end of the junction; a read error may be the cause. This chain links TRBV6-5 with TRBJ1-2; 8 positions match TRBD1. In germline, CDR1 is MNHEY, CDR2 SVGAGI. The CDR3 extends over 15 amino acids. The CDR3 DNA is TGTGCCAGCAGTAACAAACGACAGGGGAACTATGGCTACCCCTTC. It codes for CASSNKRQGNYGYPF.

The rearrangement links TRBV7-2 to TRBJ2-1; D is possibly TRBD1 (6 bases). The CDR3 is made up of 12 amino acids. Looked up from germline, CDR1 is SGHTA and CDR2 is FQGNSA. Trimming removed 5 bases from V and 7 bases from J, with 9 bases in between. The CDR3 bases are TGTGCCAGCAGCGTCCAGGGGAATGAGCAGTTCTTC. Residues: CASSVQGNEQFF.

A word on this clone: The CDR3 does not close with the conserved phenylalanine or tryptophan, likely indicating a read error. This sequence joins TRBV27 and TRBJ1-5; 8 bases are a match to TRBD1. Germline-derived CDR1 and CDR2 are MNHEY and SMNVEV (reference sequence). After removal of 3 bases from V and 0 bases from J, the junction contained 25 bases not matched to a gene. The CDR3 is 23 residues long. The CDR3 bases are TGTGCCAGCAGTTTCCCGACAGGGGTGGTGCCCCAACGAGACTTCTATAGCAATCAGCCCCAGCATTTG. Encoded protein: CASSFPTGVVPQRDFYSNQPQHL.

The count of this clone is one. The V call is TRBV6-5, the J call TRBJ2-3, with 8 positions matching TRBD2. Unmatched junction bases numbered 6, after V lost 7 bases and J lost 0 bases. This CDR3 region has 15 residues. CDR1 is MNHEY and CDR2 is SVGAGI in the germline V gene. The CDR3 region is CASTFSGESTDTQYF. For the CDR3, the DNA is TGTGCCAGCACCTTTAGCGGGGAAAGCACAGATACGCAGTATTTT.